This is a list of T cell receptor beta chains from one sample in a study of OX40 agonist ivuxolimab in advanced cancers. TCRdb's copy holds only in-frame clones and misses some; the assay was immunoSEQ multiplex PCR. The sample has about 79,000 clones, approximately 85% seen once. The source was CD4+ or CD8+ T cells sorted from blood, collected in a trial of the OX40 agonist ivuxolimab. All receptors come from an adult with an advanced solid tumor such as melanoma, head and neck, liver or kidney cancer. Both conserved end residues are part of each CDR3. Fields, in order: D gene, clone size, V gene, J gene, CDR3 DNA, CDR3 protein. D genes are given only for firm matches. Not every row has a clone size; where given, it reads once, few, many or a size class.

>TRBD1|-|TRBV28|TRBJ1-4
TGTGCCAGCAGTTCCCAAAAGGGACAGGGAGGGAGGCTGTTTTTT
CASSSQKGQGGRLFF
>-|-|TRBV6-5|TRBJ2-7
TGTGCCAGCAGTTACGGACGGAACTCCTACGAGCAGTACTTC
CASSYGRNSYEQYF
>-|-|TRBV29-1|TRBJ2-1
TGCAGCGTTGAAATCCCCTACAGTTTAATGAGCTCCTACAATGAGCAGTTCTTC
CSVEIPYSLMSSYNEQFF
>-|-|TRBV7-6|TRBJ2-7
TGTGCCAGCAGCTCGAGGCAGAGCTACGAGCAGTACTTC
CASSSRQSYEQYF
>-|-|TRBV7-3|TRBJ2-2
TGTGCCAGCAGCTCAACTAGGAACACCGGGGAGCTGTTTTTT
CASSSTRNTGELFF
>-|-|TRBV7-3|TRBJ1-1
TGTGCCAGCAGCTTAATTGGGGGCACTGAAGCTTTCTTT
CASSLIGGTEAFF
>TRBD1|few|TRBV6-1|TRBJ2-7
TGTGCCAGCAGTGAAGAACAGGGGTACGAGCAGTACTTC
CASSEEQGYEQYF
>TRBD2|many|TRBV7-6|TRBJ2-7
TGTGCCAGCAGCCCGACTAGCGGGAGTGACGAGCAGTACTTC
CASSPTSGSDEQYF
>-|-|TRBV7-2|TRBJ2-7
TGTGCCAGCAGCCGCGAGAGGAGGGTAGAGCAGTACTTC
CASSRERRVEQYF
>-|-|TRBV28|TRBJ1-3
TGTGCCAGCAGTTCTTATACTTTTGGAAACACCATATATTTT
CASSSYTFGNTIYF
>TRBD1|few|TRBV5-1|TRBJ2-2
TGCGCCAGCAGTCGCGAGCCACCCGGGACAGTGGACACCGGGGAGCTGTTTTTT
CASSREPPGTVDTGELFF
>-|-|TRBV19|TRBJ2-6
TGTGCCAGTAGGCCCTGGGACATAAGCTCTGGGGCCAACGTCCTGACTTTC
CASRPWDISSGANVLTF
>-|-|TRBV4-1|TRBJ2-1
TGCGCCAGCAGCCAGCCGGGATTCGGCTTTGTCAATGAGCAGTTCTTC
CASSQPGFGFVNEQFF
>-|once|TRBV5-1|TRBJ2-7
TGCGCCAGCAGCTTGACCGAGGGTAGGGACGAGCAGTACTTC
CASSLTEGRDEQYF
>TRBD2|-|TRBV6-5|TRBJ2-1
TGTGCCAGCAGTTACTCGGCTAGCGGGAGTGGGGAGCAGTTCTTC
CASSYSASGSGEQFF
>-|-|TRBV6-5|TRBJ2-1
TGTGCCAGCACAGGTGGGAGTACGGATGAGCAGTTCTTC
CASTGGSTDEQFF
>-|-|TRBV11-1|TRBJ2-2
TGTGCCAGCAGCCCGACAGGTGAAACCGGGGAGCTGTTTTTT
CASSPTGETGELFF
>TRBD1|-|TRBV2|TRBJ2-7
TGTGCCGTAAACCGGGACAGATATTCCTACGAGCAGTACTTC
CAVNRDRYSYEQYF
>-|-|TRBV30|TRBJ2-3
TGTGCCTGGAGGTTGACAATGGGCACAGATACGCAGTATTTT
CAWRLTMGTDTQYF
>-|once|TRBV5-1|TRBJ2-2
TGCGCCAGCAGCGACAAACGGAGCGACACCGGGGAGCTGTTTTTT
CASSDKRSDTGELFF
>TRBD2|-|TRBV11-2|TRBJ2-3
TGTGCCAGCAGCCCCAGAGCGGGGCGTGGTGCAGATACGCAGTATTTT
CASSPRAGRGADTQYF
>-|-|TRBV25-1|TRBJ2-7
TGTGCCAGCAGTGGTGGGGAGCAGTACTTC
CASSGGEQYF
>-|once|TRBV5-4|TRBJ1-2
TGTGCCAGCAGCTTGACAGCCAACTATGGCTACACCTTC
CASSLTANYGYTF
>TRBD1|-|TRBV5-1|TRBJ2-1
TGCGCCAGCAGCGGAATGGGACAGGGAACCTACAATGAGCAGTTCTTC
CASSGMGQGTYNEQFF
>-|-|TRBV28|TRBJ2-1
TGTGCCAGCAGTGAGGGTCTCAATGAGCAGTTCTTC
CASSEGLNEQFF
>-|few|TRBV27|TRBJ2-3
TGTGCCAGCAGTTTATATACAGGGATGAATACGCAGTATTTT
CASSLYTGMNTQYF
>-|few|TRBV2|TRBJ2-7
TGTGCCACCTCGAAAGAGTCCTCCTACGAGCAGTACTTC
CATSKESSYEQYF
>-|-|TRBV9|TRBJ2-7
TGTGCCAGCAGCGTCGGGGCGGAGGTCGAGCAGTACTTC
CASSVGAEVEQYF
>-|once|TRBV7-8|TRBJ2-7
TGTGCCAGCAGCTTAGGATCCTACGAGCAGTACTTC
CASSLGSYEQYF
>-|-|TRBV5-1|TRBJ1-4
TGCGCCAGCAGCTTGGAAGGGGCAGGAGGTTTTGAAAAACTGTTTTTT
CASSLEGAGGFEKLFF
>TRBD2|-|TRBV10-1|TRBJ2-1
TGCGCCAGCAGTGAGGGCGGGAGCTCCTACAATGAGCAGTTCTTC
CASSEGGSSYNEQFF
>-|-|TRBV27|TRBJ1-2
TGTGCCAGCAGTTTACAAGGCCAGGGTGACCGTCACACCTTC
CASSLQGQGDRHTF
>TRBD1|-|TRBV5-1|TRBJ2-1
TGCGCCAGCAGCTTCGACAGGGGGCAAAATGAGCAGTTCTTC
CASSFDRGQNEQFF
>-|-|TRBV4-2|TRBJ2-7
TGTGCCAGCAGTTGGACCGGCTCCTACGAGCTGTACTTC
CASSWTGSYELYF
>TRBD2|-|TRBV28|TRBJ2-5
TGTGCCAGCAGTGACACCGGGACTAGCGGGCTAAGACAGGCTCAAGAGACCCAGTACTTC
CASSDTGTSGLRQAQETQYF
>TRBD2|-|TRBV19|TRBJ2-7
TGTGCCAGTAGCCAATTAGCGGGGTCCTCCTACGAGCAGTACTTC
CASSQLAGSSYEQYF
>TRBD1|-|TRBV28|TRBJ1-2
TGTGCAGGGGGCAGGGAGTTTGGCTACACCTTC
CAGGREFGYTF
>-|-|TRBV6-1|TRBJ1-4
TGTGCCACGACCCCGCCGACAGCCTCTAATGAAAAACTGTTTTTT
CATTPPTASNEKLFF
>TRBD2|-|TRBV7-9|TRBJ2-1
TGTGCCAGCAGCATCTTAGCGGGAGAGATCGATGAGCAGTTCTTC
CASSILAGEIDEQFF
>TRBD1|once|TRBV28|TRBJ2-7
TGTGCCAGCAGTCAATATATAGGGACAGGGGGGCCCGAGCAGTACTTC
CASSQYIGTGGPEQYF
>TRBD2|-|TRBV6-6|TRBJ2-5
TGTGCCAGCAGGCTCAATAGCGGGAGTTATGGAGAGACCCAGTACTTC
CASRLNSGSYGETQYF
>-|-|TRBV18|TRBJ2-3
TGTGCCAGCTCACCTGCCGCGGGTTCAACTAGCACAGATACGCAGTATTTT
CASSPAAGSTSTDTQYF
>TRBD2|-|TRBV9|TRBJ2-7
TGTGCCAGCAGCGATGGACTAGCGGGAAGTCTTGCCGCCGAGCAGTACTTC
CASSDGLAGSLAAEQYF
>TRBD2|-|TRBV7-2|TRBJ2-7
TGTGCCAGCAGCCCTAGCGGGACATTTTTGGGCGAGCAGTACTTC
CASSPSGTFLGEQYF
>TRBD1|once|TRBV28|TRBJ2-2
TGTGCCAGCAGTGCTCTGACAGGGGGTAGGGGGGAGCTGTTTTTT
CASSALTGGRGELFF
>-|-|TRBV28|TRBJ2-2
TGTGCCAGCAGTTTGAACACCGGGGAGCTGTTTTTT
CASSLNTGELFF
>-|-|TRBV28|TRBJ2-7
TGTGCCAGCAGTTTCACAAGCGGAGCCTACGAGCAGTACTTC
CASSFTSGAYEQYF